This T cell receptor beta chain derives from a study of vaccination effects on CD4 cells after COVID-19. Whole-study context: Each participant received a vaccine that was either BNT162b2 or mRNA-1273, given as two doses.

V lost 6 bases, J lost 4 bases, and 7 bases stayed unmatched. The CDR3 consists of 14 residues. Germline lookup yields CDR1 SQVTM and CDR2 ANQGSEA. Antigen-specific CD4+ T cells were first expanded with viral peptide pools by the ViraFEST assay and only then sequenced. The culture ran for 10 days, and then CD4+ T cells were isolated. Absence of prior SARS-CoV-2 infection characterized the vaccine recipients, who showed negative nucleocapsid antibodies. Sequenced by immunoSEQ multiplex PCR; TCRdb stores in-frame clones only, minus some. In the table there are about 38,000 clones, more than 60% of which are singletons. This clone has more than one count but fewer than ten. Its matching antigen is unknown.

The sample here was CD4+ T cells from PBMCs cultured with SARS-CoV-2 spike peptides, taken before COVID-19 vaccination. This TCR derives from a human donor who received a COVID-19 vaccine. J is TRBJ1-5 and V is TRBV29-1; TRBD1 agrees at 9 bases. Here the CDR3 DNA reads TGCAGCGTCCAACCCGGGACAGGGAATCAGCCCCAGCATTTT. It encodes CSVQPGTGNQPQHF.